This T cell receptor (beta chain) was obtained from a study of cytomegalovirus exposure and HLA in healthy donors. V lost 3 bases and J lost 0; bases outside the gene matches: 6. Germline lookup yields CDR1 SGHTA and CDR2 FQGNSA. The CDR3 length is 17 residues. The PCR employed 60 Vbeta primers together with 13 Jbeta primers. Measured with immunoSEQ multiplex PCR; TCRdb has only the in-frame clones, and not every one. Here the sample spans some 90,000 clones, 81% being singletons. Findings and caveats of the study: Roughly uniform depth of sequencing across donors was assumed in presence/absence analyses. Several of the most significant clusters appeared linked to common viral pathogens, based on a later analysis. 87-base-pair reads could not separate some V segments, including TRBV6-2 and TRBV6-3.

With respect to this clone: Antigen: not known.

The material sequenced was PBMCs. The chain employs TRBV7-2 and TRBJ1-3; 9 bases fit TRBD1. The clonotype comes from a man in his forties or fifties in good health and CMV-seronegative. The CDR3 sequence: CASSFGTGRSSGNTIYF. The CDR3 nucleotides read TGTGCCAGCAGCTTTGGGACAGGGAGAAGCTCTGGAAACACCATATATTTT.